This T cell receptor beta chain originates from a study of graft-versus-host responses after intestinal transplantation. Method: immunoSEQ multiplex PCR; TCRdb's copy keeps in-frame clones and lacks some. The data contain some 76,000 clones, about nine tenths of them singletons. The CDR3 has 14 residues. Germline V lookup: CDR1 MDHEN, CDR2 SYDVKM. Trimming took off 5 bases at V and 6 bases at J, with 13 bases between the two ends. With regard to this clone: Its target is not known.

The V call is TRBV28, the J call TRBJ1-4, with D unresolved. The clonotype comes from a human donor who was the organ donor for an intestinal transplant. Sequencing was performed on unstimulated CD8+ T cells sorted from spleen or lymph node cells, taken before transplant. The CDR3 region is CASSLLPDDEKLFF. The CDR3 coding sequence is TGTGCCAGCAGTCTACTCCCGGACGATGAAAAACTGTTTTTT.